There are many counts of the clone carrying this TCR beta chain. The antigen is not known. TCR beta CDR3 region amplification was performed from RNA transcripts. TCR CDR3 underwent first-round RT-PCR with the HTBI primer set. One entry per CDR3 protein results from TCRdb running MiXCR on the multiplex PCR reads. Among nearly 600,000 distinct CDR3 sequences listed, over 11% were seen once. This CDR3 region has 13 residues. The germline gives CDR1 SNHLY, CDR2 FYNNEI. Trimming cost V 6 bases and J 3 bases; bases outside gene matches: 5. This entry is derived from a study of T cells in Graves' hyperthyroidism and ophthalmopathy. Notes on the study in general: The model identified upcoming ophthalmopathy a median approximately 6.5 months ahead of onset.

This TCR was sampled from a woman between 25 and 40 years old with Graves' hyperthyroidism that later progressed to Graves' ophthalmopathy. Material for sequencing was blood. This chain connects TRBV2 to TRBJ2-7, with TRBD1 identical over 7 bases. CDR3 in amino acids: CASRDRVGYEQYF. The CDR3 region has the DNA TGTGCCAGCAGAGACAGGGTAGGCTACGAGCAGTACTTC.